This TCR beta chain appears in the sequencing data of a study of cytomegalovirus exposure and HLA in healthy donors. Study findings and constraints: Reports indicate that TCR beta sequences accurately predicted the HLA-A and HLA-B alleles of most subjects. The likely explanation for a cluster of highly shared sequence variants was sequencing artifact.

V was cut by 5 bases and J by 5 bases, with 22 bases left in between. The germline CDR1 and CDR2 sequences are LNHDA and SQIVND (reference sequence). This CDR3 is built from 17 residues. About this clone itself: Antigen unknown.

In the PCR, 60 Vbeta and 13 Jbeta primers were used. Measured with immunoSEQ multiplex PCR; TCRdb has only the in-frame clones, and not every one. The sample shows 100,000 to 120,000 clones, 13% to 15% of them seen only once. The specimen was PBMCs. The gene calls are TRBV19 and TRBJ2-1; D is perhaps TRBD2 (6 bases). This clonotype was sampled from a female donor in good health and CMV-seronegative. The chain's CDR3 is CASSGWTTLGSHNEQFF. The CDR3 coding sequence is TGTGCCAGTAGTGGATGGACTACTCTAGGATCCCACAATGAGCAGTTCTTC.